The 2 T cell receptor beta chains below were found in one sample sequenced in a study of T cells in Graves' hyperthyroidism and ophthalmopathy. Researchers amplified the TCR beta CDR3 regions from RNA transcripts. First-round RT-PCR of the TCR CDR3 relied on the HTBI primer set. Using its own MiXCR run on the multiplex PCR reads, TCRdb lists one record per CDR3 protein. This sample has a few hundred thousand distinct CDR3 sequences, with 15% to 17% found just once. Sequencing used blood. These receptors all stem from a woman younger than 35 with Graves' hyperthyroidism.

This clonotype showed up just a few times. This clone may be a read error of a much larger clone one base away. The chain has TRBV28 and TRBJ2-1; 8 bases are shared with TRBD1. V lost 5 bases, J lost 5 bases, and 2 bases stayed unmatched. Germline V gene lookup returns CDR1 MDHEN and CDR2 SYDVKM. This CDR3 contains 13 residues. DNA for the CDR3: TGTGCCAGCAGTCTGACAGGGGACAATGAGCAGTTCTTC. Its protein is CASSLTGDNEQFF.

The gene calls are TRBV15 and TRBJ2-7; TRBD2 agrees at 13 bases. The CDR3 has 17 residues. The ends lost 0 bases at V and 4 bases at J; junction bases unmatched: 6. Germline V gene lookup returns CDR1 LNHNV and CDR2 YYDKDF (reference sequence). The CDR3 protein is CATSRDRTSGSRYEQYF. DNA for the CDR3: TGTGCCACCAGCAGAGATCGGACTAGCGGGAGCAGATACGAGCAGTACTTC.